Shown below are 27 T cell receptor beta chains from a single sample sequenced in a study of blood T cell repertoires in COVID-19. This table comes from immunoSEQ multiplex PCR, and its TCRdb copy is limited to in-frame clones, with some not included. The sample consists of fewer than 200,000 clones, 82% of them appearing once. Sequencing was performed on peripheral blood. These receptors originate from a woman between 35 and 50 years old with COVID-19, enrolled during active disease.

There are many counts of this clone. The V and J genes are TRBV11-1 and TRBJ2-7, with 7 bases that match TRBD2. J was trimmed by 9 bases and V by 5 bases; bases with no gene match: 4. CDR3 length equals 11 residues. Germline V gene lookup returns CDR1 SGHAT and CDR2 FQDESV (reference sequence). The CDR3 region has the DNA TGTGCCAGCAGCACCGGGACTACGCAGTACTTC. Translating it yields CASSTGTTQYF.

V is TRBV5-1 and J is TRBJ2-2; 7 bases match TRBD1. The germline V gene encodes CDR1 SGHRS and CDR2 YFSETQ. The J segment lost 5 bases and the V segment lost 0 bases, leaving 7 bases of the junction unmatched. The CDR3 covers 16 residues. The CDR3, as DNA: TGCGCCAGCAGCTTGGGCACAGGGGTTGGGACCGGGGAGCTGTTTTTT. Amino acids: CASSLGTGVGTGELFF.

With respect to this clone: Its ends do not fully match the called genes, so a read error is possible. The V gene is TRBV7-7, the J gene TRBJ2-3, with 7 bases matching TRBD2. Germline CDR1 reads SSHAT; CDR2 reads FNYEAQ (reference sequence). CDR3 size: 15 residues. The CDR3 is CASSLGLGSTDTQYF. CDR3 bases: TGTGCTAGCAGCTTAGGACTAGGATCCACAGATACGCAGTATTTT.

The rearrangement uses TRBV12-3 or TRBV12-4 and TRBJ1-6; D perhaps matches TRBD1 (6 bases). V was cut by 4 bases and J by 11 bases, with 12 bases left in between. CDR3 length equals 13 residues. The CDR3 DNA follows: TGTGCCAGCAGTTCCGGGACATCTGCACCCCTCCACTTT. The encoded protein is CASSSGTSAPLHF.

In its sample, this clone was seen many times. CDR3 DNA: TGTGCCAGCAGCTTCTCACCCTCCACGGGCCAGTACTTC. This sequence encodes CASSFSPSTGQYF. This rearrangement joins TRBV7-9 to TRBJ2-5; D is uncertain. Trimming took off 3 bases at V and 10 bases at J, with 15 bases between the two ends. The germline gives CDR1 SEHNR, CDR2 FQNEAQ (reference sequence). The CDR3 contains 13 residues.

Of note for this clone: The identical CDR3 is also encoded by other nucleotide sequences in the sample. J is TRBJ1-1 and V is TRBV10-2; D is unresolved. Trimming left V 1 base short and J 4 bases short, with 13 bases between. This CDR3 has 15 amino acids. Germline CDR1 and CDR2: WSHSY and SAAADI. CDR3 coding DNA: TGCGCCAGCAGTGAGTGGGCCGGGGATGGCACTGAAGCTTTCTTT. Amino acids: CASSEWAGDGTEAFF.

The chain employs TRBV7-9 and TRBJ2-6, with 12 nucleotides matching TRBD2. The V segment lost 6 bases and the J segment 0 bases; nucleotides outside the gene matches: 3. CDR1 and CDR2 from the germline V gene are SEHNR and FQNEAQ (reference sequence). There are 17 residues in the CDR3. The DNA for the CDR3 is TGTGCCAGCAGACGGACTAGCGGGGACTCTGGGGCCAACGTCCTGACTTTC. Translating it yields CASRRTSGDSGANVLTF.

The chain uses TRBV5-8 and TRBJ2-6, with D uncertain. Between the trimmed V and J ends, which lost 0 bases and 1 base, there was a span of 5 bases. CDR3 length equals 15 residues. CDR1 and CDR2 (germline): SGHTS, YDEGEE. The CDR3 spells CASSLVISGANVLTF. The CDR3 DNA reads TGTGCCAGCAGCTTGGTCATTTCTGGGGCCAACGTCCTGACTTTC.

The sample holds a few counts of this clone. The rearrangement links TRBV7-9 to TRBJ2-1; a possible D gene is TRBD1 (5 bases). Germline V gives CDR1 SEHNR, CDR2 FQNEAQ (reference sequence). V was trimmed by 4 bases and J by 9 bases, leaving 16 bases between them. CDR3 length: 14 residues. The CDR3 loop reads CASSSVSRDGEQFF. The CDR3, as DNA: TGTGCCAGCAGCTCCGTCTCCAGGGATGGTGAGCAGTTCTTC. The complete variable domain, with remaining parts taken from reference TRBV7-9 and TRBJ2-1, reads DTGVSQNPRHKITKRGQNVTFRCDPISEHNRLYWYRQTLGQGPEFLTYFQNEAQLEKSRLLSDRFSAERPKGSFSTLEIQRTEQGDSAMYLCASSSVSRDGEQFFGPGTRLTVL.

The rearrangement links TRBV30 to TRBJ1-2; no clear D. Trimming took off 2 bases at V and 4 bases at J, with 8 bases between the two ends. Germline CDR1 is GTSNPN and CDR2 is SVGIG (reference sequence). The CDR3 has 12 residues. The CDR3 loop is CAWSLLSYGYTF. Written as DNA, the CDR3 is TGTGCCTGGAGTCTTCTGAGCTATGGCTACACCTTC.

The chain joins TRBV6-5 to TRBJ2-5; the match to TRBD2 covers 12 bases. This CDR3 is 16 amino acids long. Per the germline V gene, CDR1 is MNHEY and CDR2 is SVGAGI. V lost 0 bases to trimming and J lost 5 bases; unmatched junction nucleotides: 4. This chain's CDR3 is CASSYSTSGGMETQYF. CDR3 sequence (DNA): TGTGCCAGCAGTTACTCGACTAGCGGGGGTATGGAGACCCAGTACTTC.

The J gene is TRBJ2-7, the V gene TRBV5-1; TRBD2 matches 10 bases. CDR3 size: 15 residues. The V gene end was trimmed by 4 bases and the J gene end by 2 bases; junction bases not matched to a gene: 6. In germline, CDR1 is SGHRS, CDR2 YFSETQ. CDR3 region: CASSPRTSGAYEQYF. CDR3 bases: TGCGCCAGCAGCCCTAGGACTAGCGGAGCCTACGAGCAGTACTTC.

The chain combines TRBV5-1 with TRBJ1-1; maybe TRBD1 (5 bases). The V end lost 6 bases, the J end lost 5 bases, and 20 bases lay between the germline ends. The CDR3 consists of 15 residues. CDR1 is SGHRS, CDR2 YFSETQ, per germline. CDR3 nucleotide sequence: TGCGCCAGCACACCTGGGGGGGATCGGGGAACTGAAGCTTTCTTT. This encodes CASTPGGDRGTEAFF.

The CDR3 protein is CASSSNQVAGELFF. CDR3 nucleotides: TGTGCCAGCAGCTCAAATCAGGTGGCCGGGGAGCTGTTTTTT. The rearrangement uses TRBV7-9 and TRBJ2-2; D is ambiguous. There are 14 residues in the CDR3. Germline V lookup: CDR1 SEHNR, CDR2 FQNEAQ (reference sequence). With 4 bases removed from V and 6 bases from J, the gap between germline ends came to 12 bases.

The chain combines TRBV13 with TRBJ2-5, with a possible D match to TRBD2 (6 bases). Germline lookup yields CDR1 PRHDT and CDR2 FYEKMQ (reference sequence). Trimming stripped 4 bases from V and 2 bases from J, with 11 bases between. This CDR3 has 14 amino acids. CDR3 bases: TGTGCCAGCAGCTCCCCCGGGACTCAAGAGACCCAGTACTTC. It translates to CASSSPGTQETQYF. Filled out from reference TRBV13 and TRBJ2-5, the complete variable domain reads AAGVIQSPRHLIKEKRETATLKCYPIPRHDTVYWYQQGPGQDPQFLISFYEKMQSDKGSIPDRFSAQQFSDYHSELNMSSLELGDSALYFCASSSPGTQETQYFGPGTRLLVL.

V and J are TRBV6-5 and TRBJ2-1, with 8 nucleotides matching TRBD2. CDR3 length: 15 residues. Unmatched junction bases numbered 5, after V lost 7 bases and J lost 0 bases. Germline loops: CDR1 MNHEY, CDR2 SVGAGI. The CDR3 here is CASTIAGSSYNEQFF. Here the CDR3 DNA reads TGTGCCAGCACAATAGCGGGGAGCTCCTACAATGAGCAGTTCTTC.

The chain is built from TRBV28 and TRBJ2-2, with 13 bases lining up with TRBD2. Unmatched junction bases numbered 7, after V lost 5 bases and J lost 4 bases. Germline CDR1 is MDHEN and CDR2 is SYDVKM. This CDR3 comprises 17 residues. The CDR3 DNA is TGTGCCAGCAGTCGTGGACTAGCGGGAGTGGGCACCGGGGAGCTGTTTTTT. Its protein is CASSRGLAGVGTGELFF.

V gene TRBV7-9 combines with J gene TRBJ2-4; unclear D gene. In germline, CDR1 is SEHNR, CDR2 FQNEAQ (reference sequence). The CDR3 covers 11 residues. Trimming removed 3 bases at V and 9 bases at J, with 6 bases between. The CDR3 reads CASSFSLIQYF. As DNA, the CDR3 is TGTGCCAGCAGCTTTAGCCTCATTCAGTACTTC.

The rearrangement joins TRBV7-2 to TRBJ2-1; weak D call: TRBD2 (6 bases). Germline V gene sequence: CDR1 SGHTA, CDR2 FQGNSA. V was trimmed by 1 base and J by 4 bases, leaving 11 bases between them. The CDR3 totals 15 residues. DNA of the CDR3: TGTGCCAGCAGCTTAGGGGACGGGGGTTACAATGAGCAGTTCTTC. Protein product: CASSLGDGGYNEQFF. Full variable domain (missing parts from reference TRBV7-2 and TRBJ2-1): GAGVSQSPSNKVTEKGKDVELRCDPISGHTALYWYRQSLGQGLEFLIYFQGNSAPDKSGLPSDRFSAERTGGSVSTLTIQRTQQEDSAVYLCASSLGDGGYNEQFFGPGTRLTVL.

The chain employs TRBV5-1 and TRBJ2-1, with 8 bases lining up with TRBD2. CDR1 and CDR2 (germline): SGHRS, YFSETQ. The CDR3 runs to 16 residues. J was trimmed by 5 bases and V by 0 bases; bases with no gene match: 7. For the CDR3, the DNA is TGCGCCAGCAGCTTGGGACTAGCGAGACTTAACAATGAGCAGTTCTTC. This gives the protein CASSLGLARLNNEQFF. The complete variable domain, with remaining parts taken from reference TRBV5-1 and TRBJ2-1, reads KAGVTQTPRYLIKTRGQQVTLSCSPISGHRSVSWYQQTPGQGLQFLFEYFSETQRNKGNFPGRFSGRQFSNSRSEMNVSTLELGDSALYLCASSLGLARLNNEQFFGPGTRLTVL.

The J gene is TRBJ1-1, the V gene TRBV19, with unresolved D. Trimming took 3 bases from V and 2 from J, leaving 13 bases between them. The V gene's germline CDR1 is LNHDA and CDR2 SQIVND (reference sequence). The CDR3 has 15 residues. The CDR3 bases are TGTGCCAGTAGTATGTATATAGATACCAACACTGAAGCTTTCTTT. This sequence encodes CASSMYIDTNTEAFF.

V gene TRBV4-1 combines with J gene TRBJ1-2; D is unclear. This CDR3 is built from 16 residues. Trimming stripped 6 bases from V and 6 bases from J, with 23 bases between. Looked up from germline, CDR1 is MGHRA and CDR2 is YSYEKL. Here the CDR3 DNA reads TGCGCCAGCAGTCCAACCCCGGCGGAACGATCCGATGGCTACACCTTC. Protein product: CASSPTPAERSDGYTF.

This clone was found a few times. J is TRBJ1-4 and V is TRBV6-1; the D gene is possibly TRBD1 (6 bases). CDR1 and CDR2 from the germline V gene are MNHNS and SASEGT. Trimming stripped 2 bases from V and 0 bases from J, with 13 bases between. This CDR3 has 17 residues. The CDR3 loop is CASSERSGASTNEKLFF. CDR3 nucleotide sequence: TGTGCCAGCAGTGAAAGGTCAGGGGCTTCAACTAATGAAAAACTGTTTTTT.

V gene TRBV15 combines with J gene TRBJ1-5; the D gene is possibly TRBD1 (5 bases). Germline V gene sequence: CDR1 LNHNV, CDR2 YYDKDF (reference sequence). V shed 0 bases and J shed 7 bases, with 13 bases lying between them. This CDR3 spans 15 amino acids. CDR3 coding DNA: TGTGCCACCAGCAGAGAGGCCAGGGCAGGGCAGCCCCAGCATTTT. It specifies CATSREARAGQPQHF.

The J gene is TRBJ2-7, the V gene TRBV5-4, with 7 bases matching TRBD1. V shed 7 bases and J 2 bases; nucleotides not matched to a gene: 12. Germline lookup yields CDR1 SGHNT and CDR2 YYREEE (reference sequence). CDR3 length: 15 residues. This chain's CDR3 is CASHEQGQYPYEQYF. The DNA for the CDR3 is TGTGCCAGCCACGAACAGGGACAGTACCCCTACGAGCAGTACTTC.

The V call is TRBV5-1, the J call TRBJ1-1; weak D call: TRBD1 (5 bases). CDR1 is SGHRS, CDR2 YFSETQ, per germline. CDR3 length equals 14 residues. V was cut by 4 bases and J by 12 bases, with 22 bases left in between. As DNA, the CDR3 is TGCGCCAGCAGCCCCCAGGGACCAGGAGGAGGGACTTTCTTT. Protein: CASSPQGPGGGTFF. Using reference TRBV5-1 and TRBJ1-1 for the parts outside the CDR3, the full variable domain is KAGVTQTPRYLIKTRGQQVTLSCSPISGHRSVSWYQQTPGQGLQFLFEYFSETQRNKGNFPGRFSGRQFSNSRSEMNVSTLELGDSALYLCASSPQGPGGGTFFGQGTRLTVV.

The chain links TRBV7-9 to TRBJ2-6; D may be TRBD2 (5 bases). Germline V gives CDR1 SEHNR, CDR2 FQNEAQ (reference sequence). The CDR3 consists of 13 residues. Trimming pared 5 bases from V and 9 bases from J, leaving 11 bases between. The CDR3 spells CASSHGVDNVLTF. The CDR3 DNA reads as TGTGCCAGCAGCCACGGGGTGGACAACGTCCTGACTTTC.